The 18 T cell receptor beta chains below were found in one sample sequenced in a study of Ad26.COV2.S vaccination and SARS-CoV-2 variants. Treatment noted: around 19 received Ad26.COV2.S at low or high dose, single or two shots; roughly five received placebo; per-sample allocation not given. Material that was analyzed had been drawn on day 63 after the first vaccine or placebo injection. Sequencing used immunoSEQ multiplex PCR; TCRdb keeps in-frame clones, though not all of them. The sample has about half a million clones; 89% are singletons. The sequencing used peripheral blood, collected in a trial of Ad26.COV2.S vaccine versus placebo. These receptors all stem from a person between 18 and 59 years old who received the Ad26.COV2.S COVID-19 vaccine or a placebo.

The chain uses TRBV27 and TRBJ2-7; 8 bases line up with TRBD2. The junction had 6 bases not matched to a gene; V was cut back by 3 bases and J by 2 bases. Germline CDR1 MNHEY, CDR2 SMNVEV (reference sequence). The CDR3 extends over 15 amino acids. The DNA for the CDR3 is TGTGCCAGCAGTTTCGGTGGCGGGGGGACCTACGAGCAGTACTTC. This encodes CASSFGGGGTYEQYF.

The rearrangement joins TRBV19 to TRBJ2-5; 14 nucleotides match TRBD2. CDR1 LNHDA and CDR2 SQIVND come from the germline V gene (reference sequence). This CDR3 has 15 residues. Trimming removed 7 bases from V and 4 bases from J; junction bases left unmatched: 5. CDR3 amino acids: CASTRGLAGAETQYF. The CDR3 region has the DNA TGTGCCAGTACTAGGGGACTAGCGGGAGCAGAGACCCAGTACTTC.

The chain links TRBV6-5 to TRBJ2-7; 10 bases map to TRBD1. V was clipped by 6 bases and J by 6 bases; unmatched bases: 5. This CDR3 has 13 residues. From germline, CDR1 is MNHEY and CDR2 SVGAGI. CDR3 DNA sequence: TGTGCCAGCAGCTATGGGACAGGGGCCGAGCAGTACTTC. It yields the protein CASSYGTGAEQYF.

This clone occurred once. This rearrangement joins TRBV28 to TRBJ1-2, with D perhaps matching TRBD1 (6 bases). The V end lost 5 bases, the J end lost 8 bases, and 9 bases lay between the germline ends. This CDR3 has 11 amino acids. Germline CDR1 MDHEN, CDR2 SYDVKM. The CDR3 loop reads CASSPRGGYTF. The CDR3 nucleotides read TGTGCCAGCAGTCCGAGGGGGGGCTACACCTTC.

This chain joins TRBV14 and TRBJ2-1; D gene ambiguous. The CDR3 totals 13 residues. Trimming took 4 bases from V and 3 from J, leaving 7 bases between them. Germline loops: CDR1 SGHDN, CDR2 FVKESK. CDR3 nucleotide sequence: TGTGCCAGCAGCCCACTTCGCTACAATGAGCAGTTCTTC. Its translation is CASSPLRYNEQFF. Full variable domain (remainder filled in from reference TRBV14 and TRBJ2-1): EAGVTQFPSHSVIEKGQTVTLRCDPISGHDNLYWYRRVMGKEIKFLLHFVKESKQDESGMPNNRFLAERTGGTYSTLKVQPAELEDSGVYFCASSPLRYNEQFFGPGTRLTVL.

This clone turned up a few times. The chain couples TRBV2 to TRBJ1-5, with 7 bases aligning to TRBD1. J gave up 7 bases and V 2 bases, and 5 bases lay outside the gene matches. The length of the CDR3 is 14 residues. CDR1 SNHLY and CDR2 FYNNEI come from the germline V gene. The CDR3 nucleotides read TGTGCCAGCAGTGAACAGGGGGGTGGGCAGCCCCAGCATTTT. Protein product: CASSEQGGGQPQHF.

There are a few counts of this clone. The genes are TRBV2 and TRBJ1-6; 10 bases map to TRBD1. The CDR3 consists of 13 residues. Per the germline V gene, CDR1 is SNHLY and CDR2 is FYNNEI. Germline trimming cut 9 bases from V and 10 bases from J; bases unmatched to any gene: 6. The DNA of the CDR3 is TGTGCCAGACTGGGACAGGGGAGCTCACCCCTCCACTTT. Translating gives CARLGQGSSPLHF.

The genes are TRBV3-1 (or the pseudogene TRBV3-2) and TRBJ2-1; maybe TRBD1 (5 bases). Trimming took 4 bases from V and 5 from J, leaving 18 bases between them. This CDR3 is built from 16 residues. Germline V gene sequence: CDR1 LGHDT, CDR2 YNNKEL (reference sequence). The CDR3 coding sequence is TGTGCCAGCAGCCGGGGCAGTTCATGGACCAACAATGAGCAGTTCTTC. As protein: CASSRGSSWTNNEQFF.

V and J are TRBV13 and TRBJ2-1; D remains unclear. Germline assignment: CDR1 PRHDT and CDR2 FYEKMQ (reference sequence). Trimming removed 8 bases at V and 5 bases at J, with 7 bases between. This CDR3 contains 11 residues. This CDR3 reads CASRRDNEQFF. In DNA form, the CDR3 reads TGTGCCAGCCGACGGGACAATGAGCAGTTCTTC.

This clone is a singleton in its sample. The chain carries TRBV7-9 and TRBJ1-2, with a weak D call TRBD1 (5 bases). This CDR3 contains 14 residues. V lost 5 bases and J lost 1, with 11 bases in between. CDR1 and CDR2 (germline): SEHNR, FQNEAQ (reference sequence). CDR3 nucleotide sequence: TGTGCCAGCAGCCTCCAGCAGGGTAACTATGGCTACACCTTC. It yields the protein CASSLQQGNYGYTF. Full variable domain (outside the CDR3, taken from reference TRBV7-9 and TRBJ1-2): DTGVSQNPRHKITKRGQNVTFRCDPISEHNRLYWYRQTLGQGPEFLTYFQNEAQLEKSRLLSDRFSAERPKGSFSTLEIQRTEQGDSAMYLCASSLQQGNYGYTFGSGTRLTVV.

V is TRBV3-1 (or the pseudogene TRBV3-2) and J is TRBJ2-1; D unclear. Trimming removed 3 bases from V and 8 bases from J, with 14 bases in between. CDR1 LGHDT and CDR2 YNNKEL come from the germline V gene (reference sequence). The CDR3 extends over 14 amino acids. The DNA of the CDR3 is TGTGCCAGCAGCCAGCTCAGGTCACACGATGAGCAGTTCTTC. As protein: CASSQLRSHDEQFF.

The genes are TRBV6-5 and TRBJ2-7; D not resolved. CDR3 length equals 15 residues. The V and J ends lost 9 bases and 0 bases respectively, with 18 bases between them. CDR1 and CDR2 (germline): MNHEY, SVGAGI. This CDR3 is CASRRNQDLSYEQYF. CDR3 DNA sequence: TGTGCCAGTCGGCGAAACCAAGACCTCTCCTACGAGCAGTACTTC.

This clone was picked up a small number of times. The V call is TRBV11-2, the J call TRBJ2-3, with 10 bases that match TRBD2. Germline trimming cut 11 bases from V and 6 bases from J; bases unmatched to any gene: 8. Germline loops: CDR1 SGHAT, CDR2 FQNNGV. The CDR3 sequence is 13 residues long. CDR3 region: CAWTSGAGDTQYF. The CDR3 DNA follows: TGTGCCTGGACTAGCGGAGCGGGGGATACGCAGTATTTT.

Concerning this clone itself: The junction and the germline gene differ at one end; a read error may be behind it. CDR3 nucleotides: TGTGCTAGCAGCTTAGCGTGGGGCGAAAAACTGTTTTTT. This encodes CASSLAWGEKLFF. J is TRBJ1-4 and V is TRBV7-7, with D tentatively TRBD1 (5 bases). Germline CDR1 SSHAT, CDR2 FNYEAQ (reference sequence). The CDR3 runs to 13 residues. The full variable domain, in which reference TRBV7-7 and TRBJ1-4 provide the parts outside the CDR3, is GAGVSQSPRYKVTKRGQDVTLRCDPISSHATLYWYQQALGQGPEFLTYFNYEAQPDKSGLPSDRFSAERPEGSISTLTIQRTEQRDSAMYRCASSLAWGEKLFFGSGTQLSVL.

V is TRBV3-1 (or the pseudogene TRBV3-2) and J is TRBJ1-2; weak D call: TRBD1 (5 bases). V shed 2 bases and J shed 2 bases, with 15 bases lying between them. The CDR3 consists of 16 residues. CDR1 and CDR2 (germline): LGHDT, YNNKEL (reference sequence). The DNA for the CDR3 is TGTGCCAGCAGCCAACTCTCGTCCGGGACGAACTATGGCTACACCTTC. Translating it yields CASSQLSSGTNYGYTF.

Remarks on this clone: Other DNA sequences in the sample encode the same CDR3. The chain combines TRBV18 with TRBJ2-1; D not resolved. Per germline, CDR1 KGHSH and CDR2 LQKENI. CDR3 size: 12 residues. Trimming removed 1 base from V and 7 bases from J, with 5 bases in between. The CDR3 loop reads CASSPQGNEQFF. The CDR3, as DNA: TGTGCCAGCTCACCACAAGGGAATGAGCAGTTCTTC.

Turning to this clone: A junction boundary mismatches the germline segment, possibly from a read error. J is TRBJ2-5 and V is TRBV11-2; no firm D call. This CDR3 has 13 residues. Germline lookup yields CDR1 SGHAT and CDR2 FQNNGV. The CDR3 loop reads CASSLDPPGTQYF. CDR3 nucleotide sequence: TGTGCCAGCAGCCTAGATCCCCCCGGGACCCAGTACTTC. Full variable domain (remainder filled in from reference TRBV11-2 and TRBJ2-5): EAGVAQSPRYKIIEKRQSVAFWCNPISGHATLYWYQQILGQGPKLLIQFQNNGVVDDSQLPKDRFSAERLKGVDSTLKIQPAKLEDSAVYLCASSLDPPGTQYFGPGTRLLVL.

This sequence joins TRBV3-1 (or the pseudogene TRBV3-2) and TRBJ2-7; perhaps TRBD2 as D (5 bases). The CDR3 has 15 residues. CDR1 is LGHDT, CDR2 YNNKEL, per germline (reference sequence). V shed 4 bases and J shed 2 bases, with 15 bases lying between them. The CDR3 protein is CASSPRLGVTYEQYF. As DNA, the CDR3 is TGTGCCAGCAGCCCCCGTCTGGGAGTCACCTACGAGCAGTACTTC.